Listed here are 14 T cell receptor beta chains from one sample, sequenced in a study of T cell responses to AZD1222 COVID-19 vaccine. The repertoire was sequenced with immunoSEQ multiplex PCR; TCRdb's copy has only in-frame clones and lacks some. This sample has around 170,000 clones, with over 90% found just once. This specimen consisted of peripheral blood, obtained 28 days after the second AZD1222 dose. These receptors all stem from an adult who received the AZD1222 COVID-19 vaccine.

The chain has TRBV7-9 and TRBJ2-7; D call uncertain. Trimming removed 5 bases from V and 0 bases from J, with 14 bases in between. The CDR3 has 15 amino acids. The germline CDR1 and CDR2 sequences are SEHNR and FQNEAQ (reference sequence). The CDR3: CASSKEASFSYEQYF. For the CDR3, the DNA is TGTGCCAGCAGCAAAGAGGCATCCTTCTCCTACGAGCAGTACTTC. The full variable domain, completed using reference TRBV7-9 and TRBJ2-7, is DTGVSQNPRHKITKRGQNVTFRCDPISEHNRLYWYRQTLGQGPEFLTYFQNEAQLEKSRLLSDRFSAERPKGSFSTLEIQRTEQGDSAMYLCASSKEASFSYEQYFGPGTRLTVT.

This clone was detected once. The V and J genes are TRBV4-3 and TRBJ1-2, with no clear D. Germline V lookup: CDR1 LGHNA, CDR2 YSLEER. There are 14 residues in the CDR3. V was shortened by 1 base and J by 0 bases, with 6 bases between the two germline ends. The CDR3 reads CASSQAFTNYGYTF. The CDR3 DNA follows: TGCGCCAGCAGCCAAGCCTTTACTAACTATGGCTACACCTTC.

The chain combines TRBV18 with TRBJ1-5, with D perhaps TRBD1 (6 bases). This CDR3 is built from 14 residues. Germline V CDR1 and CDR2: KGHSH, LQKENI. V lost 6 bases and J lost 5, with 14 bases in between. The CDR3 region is CASSQQGTDQPQHF. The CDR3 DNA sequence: TGTGCCAGCTCCCAACAGGGTACCGATCAGCCCCAGCATTTT.

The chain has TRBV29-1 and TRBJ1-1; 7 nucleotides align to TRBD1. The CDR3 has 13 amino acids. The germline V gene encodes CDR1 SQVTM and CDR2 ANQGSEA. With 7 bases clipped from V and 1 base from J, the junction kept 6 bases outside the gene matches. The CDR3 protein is CSARRQGNTEAFF. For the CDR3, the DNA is TGCAGCGCCCGACGACAGGGGAACACTGAAGCTTTCTTT.

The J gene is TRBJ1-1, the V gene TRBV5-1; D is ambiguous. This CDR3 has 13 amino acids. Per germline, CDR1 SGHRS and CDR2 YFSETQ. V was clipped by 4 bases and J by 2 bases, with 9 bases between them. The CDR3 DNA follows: TGCGCCAGCAGCCCCGGGATAAACACTGAAGCTTTCTTT. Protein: CASSPGINTEAFF.

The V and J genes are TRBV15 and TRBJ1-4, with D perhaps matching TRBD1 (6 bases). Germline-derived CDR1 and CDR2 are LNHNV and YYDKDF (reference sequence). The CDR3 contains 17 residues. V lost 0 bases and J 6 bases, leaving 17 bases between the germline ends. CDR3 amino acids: CATSRDEAGHRDEKLFF. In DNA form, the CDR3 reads TGTGCCACCAGCAGAGATGAAGCGGGACATAGGGATGAAAAACTGTTTTTT.

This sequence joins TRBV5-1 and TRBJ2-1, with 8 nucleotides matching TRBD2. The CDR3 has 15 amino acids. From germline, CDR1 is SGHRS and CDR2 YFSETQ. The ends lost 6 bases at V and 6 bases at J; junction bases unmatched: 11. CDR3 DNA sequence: TGCGCCAGCACCACCGGGACTAGTAGGCCCAATGAGCAGTTCTTC. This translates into CASTTGTSRPNEQFF.

In nucleotides, the CDR3 is TGTGCCAGCAGCCCGACTCCCGGTGTCACCATATATTTT. Its protein product is CASSPTPGVTIYF. J is TRBJ1-3 and V is TRBV11-1; no firm D call. The germline CDR1 and CDR2 sequences are SGHAT and FQDESV (reference sequence). The CDR3 totals 13 residues. V lost 5 bases and J 9 bases, leaving 14 bases between the germline ends.

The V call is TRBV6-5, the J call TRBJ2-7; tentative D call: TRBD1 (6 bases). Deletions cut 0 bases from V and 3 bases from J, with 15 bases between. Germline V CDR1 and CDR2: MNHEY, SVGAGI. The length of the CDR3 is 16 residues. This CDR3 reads CASSYSASQTGYEQYF. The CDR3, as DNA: TGTGCCAGCAGTTACTCTGCGAGTCAGACAGGCTACGAGCAGTACTTC.

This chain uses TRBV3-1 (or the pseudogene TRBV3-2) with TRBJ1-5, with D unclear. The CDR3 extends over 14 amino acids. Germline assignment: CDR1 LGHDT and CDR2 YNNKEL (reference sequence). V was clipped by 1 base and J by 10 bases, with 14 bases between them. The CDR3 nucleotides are TGTGCCAGCAGCCAAGGGACGCAGGTCCAACCCCAGCATTTT. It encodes CASSQGTQVQPQHF.

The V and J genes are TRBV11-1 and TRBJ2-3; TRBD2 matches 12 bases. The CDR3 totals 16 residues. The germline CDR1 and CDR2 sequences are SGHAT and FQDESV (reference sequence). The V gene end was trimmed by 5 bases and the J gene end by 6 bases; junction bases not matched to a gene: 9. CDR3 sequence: CASSPSLAGGQDTQYF. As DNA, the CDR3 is TGTGCCAGCAGCCCCTCCCTAGCGGGGGGGCAGGATACGCAGTATTTT.

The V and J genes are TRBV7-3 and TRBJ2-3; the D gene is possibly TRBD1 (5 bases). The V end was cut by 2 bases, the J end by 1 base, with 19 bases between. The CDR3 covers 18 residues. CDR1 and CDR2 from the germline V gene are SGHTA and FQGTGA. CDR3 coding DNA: TGTGCCAGCAGCTTAGATTATTATGGGCAGGGCCGCACAGATACGCAGTATTTT. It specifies CASSLDYYGQGRTDTQYF.

The CDR3 is CASSVEEGRRTEAFF. CDR3 coding DNA: TGTGCCAGCAGCGTAGAGGAGGGGAGGAGGACTGAAGCTTTCTTT. The genes are TRBV9 and TRBJ1-1, with D tentatively TRBD1 (5 bases). The V gene lost 0 bases and the J gene lost 5 bases, with 14 bases spanning the gap. The V gene's germline CDR1 is SGDLS and CDR2 YYNGEE. The CDR3 runs 15 residues.

The CDR3 region is CASSEQSGGGNEKLFF. CDR3 in DNA: TGTGCCAGCAGTGAACAGAGTGGGGGAGGGAATGAAAAACTGTTTTTT. The rearrangement links TRBV6-1 to TRBJ1-4; a weak D match, TRBD1 (5 bases). Deletions cut 2 bases from V and 5 bases from J, with 15 bases between. The CDR3 runs 16 residues. The germline V gene has CDR1 MNHNS and CDR2 SASEGT.